This is a list of T cell receptor beta chains from one sample in a study of blood T cell repertoires in COVID-19. Only in-frame clones appear in the TCRdb table, and some are missing; sequencing was by immunoSEQ multiplex PCR. The table shows around 140,000 clones, with roughly 80% occurring only once. The sample comprised peripheral blood. The source of these receptors is a woman aged 80 or over with acute or convalescent COVID-19. Each CDR3 is given with its conserved first and last residue. A D gene is named only where the DNA matches it firmly. Only part of the rows carry a size: once, few, many, or a class if the clone is expanded.

D gene	V gene	clone size	J gene	CDR3 protein	CDR3 DNA
TRBD2	TRBV20-1	once	TRBJ2-3	CSASLRGGTDTQYF	TGCAGTGCTAGTCTCCGGGGGGGGACAGATACGCAGTATTTT
.	TRBV19	.	TRBJ2-1	CASSITSLSYNEQFF	TGTGCCAGTAGTATAACTAGCCTTTCCTACAATGAGCAGTTCTTC
.	TRBV11-2	many	TRBJ1-6	CASSPRVSSYNSPLHF	TGTGCCAGCAGCCCACGGGTTAGCTCCTATAATTCACCCCTCCACTTT
TRBD1	TRBV7-2	.	TRBJ2-7	CASSSGTGGFYEQYF	TGTGCCAGCAGCTCCGGGACAGGGGGCTTCTACGAGCAGTACTTC
.	TRBV6-5	.	TRBJ1-2	CASTPGGDRGYTF	TGTGCCAGCACCCCGGGGGGCGACAGGGGCTACACCTTC
.	TRBV6-5	once	TRBJ1-1	CASHRGSPNTEAFF	TGTGCCAGCCACCGGGGGTCGCCGAACACTGAAGCTTTCTTT
.	TRBV5-1	.	TRBJ1-2	CASSLFQGANNYGYTF	TGCGCCAGCAGCTTGTTTCAAGGGGCGAATAACTATGGCTACACCTTC
TRBD2	TRBV5-1	.	TRBJ2-7	CASSFWIAGGFYEQYF	TGCGCCAGCAGCTTTTGGATAGCGGGAGGATTCTACGAGCAGTACTTC
TRBD1	TRBV6-6	.	TRBJ1-5	CASRTHDRGLYQPQHF	TGTGCCAGCAGGACCCATGACAGGGGACTATATCAGCCCCAGCATTTT
TRBD1	TRBV9	.	TRBJ1-3	CASSVTDRGYRNTIYF	TGTGCCAGCAGCGTTACTGACAGGGGTTACAGAAACACCATATATTTT
.	TRBV10-3	few	TRBJ2-7	CAISESREYEQYF	TGTGCCATCAGTGAGTCGAGGGAGTACGAGCAGTACTTC
.	TRBV7-8	.	TRBJ1-2	CASSRPERYGYTF	TGTGCCAGCAGCCGGCCCGAGCGCTATGGCTACACCTTC
.	TRBV6-5	.	TRBJ1-2	CASAGLGGYTF	TGTGCCAGCGCGGGTCTTGGAGGCTACACCTTC
.	TRBV18	.	TRBJ2-1	CASSPGLSNEQFF	TGTGCCAGCTCACCGGGGCTCTCCAATGAGCAGTTCTTC
TRBD2	TRBV19	.	TRBJ2-1	CASSILRTSGSEQFF	TGTGCCAGTAGTATTCTGAGGACTAGCGGGAGTGAGCAGTTCTTC